Listed below are T cell receptor beta chains from one sample, sequenced in a study of control samples from healthy donors and cancer patients. Produced via immunoSEQ multiplex PCR; TCRdb's table is partial and in-frame only. This sample has 100,000 or so clones, with roughly 85% found just once. Sequences were obtained from blood. The receptors shown here come from a woman aged 50 to 65 in good health. The CDR3 runs from the conserved cysteine through the conserved F or W. D genes are given only for firm matches. Rows give clone size only sometimes, using once, few, many, or a class for an expanded clone.

clone size	D gene	J gene	V gene	CDR3 protein	CDR3 DNA
.	.	TRBJ2-1	TRBV11-2	CASSLEGRAGEQFF	TGTGCCAGCAGCTTAGAGGGCCGGGCCGGTGAGCAGTTCTTC
once	.	TRBJ2-7	TRBV18	CASSKTPQGGADF	TGTGCCAGCTCCAAGACGCCCCAGGGGGGCGCCGACTTC
.	TRBD1	TRBJ2-7	TRBV11-1	CASSSRDRGRWEQYF	TGTGCCAGCAGCTCAAGGGACAGGGGGCGTTGGGAGCAGTACTTC
.	.	TRBJ2-7	TRBV11-2	CASSLVLGQAYEQYF	TGTGCCAGCAGCTTAGTTTTGGGCCAGGCCTACGAGCAGTACTTC
.	.	TRBJ2-3	TRBV5-1	CASSLEGGRGTDTQYF	TGCGCCAGCAGCTTGGAAGGGGGTCGAGGCACAGATACGCAGTATTTT
.	.	TRBJ2-5	TRBV7-8	CASSLEPLAWIQETQYF	TGTGCCAGCAGCTTAGAGCCCCTAGCATGGATCCAAGAGACCCAGTACTTC
.	.	TRBJ2-7	TRBV7-3	CASSLFPGGMYEQYF	TGTGCCAGCAGCTTATTCCCAGGGGGGATGTACGAGCAGTACTTC
.	TRBD2	TRBJ2-7	TRBV7-2	CASSLSGRAYEQYF	TGTGCCAGCAGCTTAAGCGGGAGGGCTTACGAGCAGTACTTC
once	.	TRBJ1-5	TRBV19	CASKDNSNQPQHF	TGTGCCAGTAAGGATAATAGCAATCAGCCCCAGCATTTT
.	.	TRBJ1-1	TRBV24-1	CATSDLVVRGRRGTEAFF	TGTGCCACCAGTGATTTGGTGGTGAGGGGGAGGAGGGGCACTGAAGCTTTCTTT
few	.	TRBJ1-2	TRBV30	CAWSVGRGGNYGYTF	TGTGCCTGGAGTGTAGGCCGCGGGGGTAACTATGGCTACACCTTC
.	.	TRBJ2-7	TRBV29-1	CSVWSAYEQYF	TGCAGCGTTTGGTCAGCCTACGAGCAGTACTTC
once	TRBD1	TRBJ1-5	TRBV7-2	CASSQQQGQNQPQHF	TGTGCCAGCAGCCAACAACAGGGGCAGAATCAGCCCCAGCATTTT
.	TRBD1	TRBJ1-1	TRBV7-8	CASSLGQGAGAFF	TGTGCCAGCAGCTTAGGACAGGGGGCAGGTGCTTTCTTT
.	TRBD2	TRBJ2-5	TRBV7-2	CASSSPAGGPAWMETQYF	TGTGCCAGCAGCTCCCCCGCGGGAGGGCCCGCCTGGATGGAGACCCAGTACTTC
few	TRBD1	TRBJ2-4	TRBV4-3	CASSQADRAKNIQYF	TGCGCCAGCAGCCAAGCGGACAGGGCCAAAAACATTCAGTACTTC
.	TRBD2	TRBJ2-2	TRBV25-1	CASSEFFGGSNTGELFF	TGTGCCAGCAGTGAATTCTTCGGGGGGTCAAACACCGGGGAGCTGTTTTTT
.	TRBD2	TRBJ2-7	TRBV5-1	CASSFETSGTIGYEQYF	TGCGCCAGCAGCTTTGAGACTAGCGGGACTATTGGGTACGAGCAGTACTTC
once	.	TRBJ2-5	TRBV29-1	CSARTFGETQYF	TGCAGCGCCCGGACATTCGGAGAGACCCAGTACTTC
many	.	TRBJ2-7	TRBV30	CAWNIGGAAYEQYF	TGTGCCTGGAATATCGGAGGGGCGGCTTACGAGCAGTACTTC
.	.	TRBJ1-3	TRBV4-2	CASSQDSNSGNTIYF	TGTGCCAGCAGCCAAGACTCAAACTCTGGAAACACCATATATTTT
few	.	TRBJ2-3	TRBV14	CASSQAWTAKPDTQYF	TGTGCCAGCAGCCAGGCTTGGACAGCGAAACCGGATACGCAGTATTTT
.	.	TRBJ2-1	TRBV2	CASSRELVNNEQFF	TGTGCCAGCAGCCGAGAACTAGTAAACAATGAGCAGTTCTTC
.	.	TRBJ2-1	TRBV29-1	CSVLETAPWQFF	TGCAGCGTTTTAGAGACAGCCCCTTGGCAGTTCTTC
.	TRBD2	TRBJ2-1	TRBV6-5	CASRSLAGVSNEQFF	TGTGCCAGCAGATCACTAGCGGGGGTGAGCAATGAGCAGTTCTTC
.	.	TRBJ1-2	TRBV29-1	CSVRGAYGYTF	TGCAGCGTTCGGGGGGCCTATGGCTACACCTTC
.	.	TRBJ1-4	TRBV14	CASSLGPTIATNEKLFF	TGTGCCAGCAGCCTAGGCCCAACTATTGCAACTAATGAAAAACTGTTTTTT
.	.	TRBJ1-2	TRBV28	CASSTTGYGYTF	TGTGCCAGCAGTACGACAGGATATGGCTACACCTTC
.	.	TRBJ1-2	TRBV25-1	CASSGLNYGYTF	TGTGCCAGCAGCGGACTGAACTATGGCTACACCTTC
.	.	TRBJ1-5	TRBV2	CASTAGVSNQPQHF	TGTGCCAGCACGGCAGGGGTGAGCAATCAGCCCCAGCATTTT
.	.	TRBJ2-3	TRBV3-1/TRBV3-2	CASSQEVWGRGTDTQYF	TGTGCCAGCAGCCAAGAAGTCTGGGGGCGCGGCACAGATACGCAGTATTTT
.	.	TRBJ1-1	TRBV6-4	CASSDSSEAFF	TGTGCCAGCAGTGACTCGTCAGAAGCTTTCTTT
.	.	TRBJ1-2	TRBV25-1	CASSELADYGYTF	TGTGCCAGCAGTGAATTGGCTGACTATGGCTACACCTTC
.	TRBD1	TRBJ2-2	TRBV9	CASSSRDSRSLPDTGELFF	TGTGCCAGCAGCTCCCGGGACAGTCGGTCACTTCCGGACACCGGGGAGCTGTTTTTT
.	.	TRBJ1-2	TRBV7-9	CASRTQEVWYGYTF	TGTGCCAGCAGGACGCAGGAAGTCTGGTATGGCTACACCTTC
.	.	TRBJ2-7	TRBV12-3/TRBV12-4	CASSPGGIGEQYF	TGTGCCAGCAGTCCTGGAGGTATAGGCGAGCAGTACTTC
.	.	TRBJ1-1	TRBV11-3	CASSLGVAAFF	TGTGCCAGCAGCTTAGGGGTGGCAGCTTTCTTT
.	TRBD2	TRBJ2-7	TRBV28	CASSLRTSGGAYEQYF	TGTGCCAGCAGTTTACGGACTAGCGGGGGCGCCTACGAGCAGTACTTC
few	.	TRBJ2-1	TRBV19	CASSPQSLHSSYNEQFF	TGTGCCAGTAGTCCCCAATCGCTACATAGCTCCTACAATGAGCAGTTCTTC
.	TRBD2	TRBJ2-3	TRBV2	CASTRLAGDTDTQYF	TGTGCCAGCACGAGACTAGCGGGGGACACAGATACGCAGTATTTT
.	.	TRBJ1-3	TRBV5-6	CASIDRTSGNTIYF	TGTGCCAGCATCGACAGGACGTCGGGAAACACCATATATTTT
.	.	TRBJ2-7	TRBV7-2	CASSFTTGNEQYF	TGTGCCAGCAGCTTTACAACAGGGAACGAGCAGTACTTC
.	.	TRBJ1-5	TRBV6-5	CASSFTGAQPQHF	TGTGCCAGCAGTTTCACCGGGGCCCAGCCCCAGCATTTT
.	.	TRBJ2-5	TRBV19	CASSGASGETQYF	TGTGCCAGTAGTGGGGCCTCAGGGGAGACCCAGTACTTC
few	.	TRBJ1-1	TRBV28	CASKGNTEAFF	TGTGCCAGCAAGGGAAACACTGAAGCTTTCTTT
.	.	TRBJ2-1	TRBV7-9	CASSLSFF	TGTGCCAGCAGTCTTTCCTTCTTC
.	.	TRBJ1-2	TRBV27	CASSPTRSYGYTF	TGTGCCAGCAGCCCGACACGGTCCTATGGCTACACCTTC
.	TRBD1	TRBJ2-2	TRBV19	CASSIRGQTGELFF	TGTGCCAGTAGTATCAGGGGGCAAACCGGGGAGCTGTTTTTT
.	.	TRBJ1-4	TRBV7-2	CASSSMAGINEKLFF	TGTGCCAGCAGCTCCATGGCAGGGATAAATGAAAAACTGTTTTTT
.	.	TRBJ2-5	TRBV7-9	CASSRQPETQYF	TGTGCCAGCAGCCGCCAGCCAGAGACCCAGTACTTC
.	TRBD2	TRBJ2-3	TRBV7-2	CASSLIVAAGVQYF	TGTGCCAGCAGCTTAATAGTTGCGGCGGGGGTGCAGTATTTT
.	.	TRBJ2-1	TRBV30	CAWNRGYNEQFF	TGTGCCTGGAATAGGGGGTACAATGAGCAGTTCTTC
.	TRBD2	TRBJ2-7	TRBV7-9	CASSPGGYEQYF	TGTGCCAGCAGCCCGGGGGGGTACGAGCAGTACTTC